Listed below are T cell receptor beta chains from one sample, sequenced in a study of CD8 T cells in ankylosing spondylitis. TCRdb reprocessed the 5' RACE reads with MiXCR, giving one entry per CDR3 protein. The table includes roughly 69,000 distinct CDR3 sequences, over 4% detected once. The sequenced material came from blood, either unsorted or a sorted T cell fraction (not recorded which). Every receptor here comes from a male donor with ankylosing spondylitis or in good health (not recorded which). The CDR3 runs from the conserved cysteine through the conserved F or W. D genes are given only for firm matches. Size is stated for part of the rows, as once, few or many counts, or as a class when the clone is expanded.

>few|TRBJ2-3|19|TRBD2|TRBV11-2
TGTGCCAGCAGCCCGATATCTTTTAGACTAGCGGGGTCCACAGATACGCAGTATTTT
CASSPISFRLAGSTDTQYF
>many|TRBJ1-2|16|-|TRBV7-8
TGTGCCAGCAGCCACCCGCAATTAGGGGGGGCTCATGGCTACACCTTC
CASSHPQLGGAHGYTF
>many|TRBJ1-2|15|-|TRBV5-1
TGCGCCAGCAGCTTAACAGGGACATTCCCCTATGGCTACACCTTC
CASSLTGTFPYGYTF
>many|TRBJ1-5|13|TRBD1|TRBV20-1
TGCAGTGCCAAAAGGGACAGTCAACAGCCCCAGCATTTT
CSAKRDSQQPQHF
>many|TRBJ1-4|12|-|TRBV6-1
TGTGCCAGCAGACCCTCGGGGGAAAAACTGTTTTTT
CASRPSGEKLFF
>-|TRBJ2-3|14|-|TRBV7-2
TGTGCCAGCAGCTCCGACTTAAGCACAGATACGCAGTATTTT
CASSSDLSTDTQYF
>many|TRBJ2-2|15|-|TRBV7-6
TGTGCCAGCAGCTTAGTAGATCTTTACTCCGGGGAGCTGTTTTTT
CASSLVDLYSGELFF
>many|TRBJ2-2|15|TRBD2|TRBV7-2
TGTGCCAGCAGCGAAGGGACTAGCGGGTTCCGGGAGCTGTTTTTT
CASSEGTSGFRELFF
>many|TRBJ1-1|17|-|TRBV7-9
TGTGCCAGCAGCTTGCCCATGGGGGGAGGGTCGAACACTGAAGCTTTCTTT
CASSLPMGGGSNTEAFF
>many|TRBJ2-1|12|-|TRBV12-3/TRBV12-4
TGTGCCAGCAACTGGCTAACGAATGAGCAGTTCTTC
CASNWLTNEQFF
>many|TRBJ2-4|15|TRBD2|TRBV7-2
TGTGCCAGCAGCCCATCACTAGCGGGGAAAAACATTCAGTACTTC
CASSPSLAGKNIQYF
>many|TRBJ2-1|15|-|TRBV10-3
TGTGCCATCAGTGAGTTTCCCAGTCCCTACAATGAGCAGTTCTTC
CAISEFPSPYNEQFF
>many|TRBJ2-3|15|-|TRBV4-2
TGTGCCAGCAGCCAAGAATGGGTACCTACAGATACGCAGTATTTT
CASSQEWVPTDTQYF
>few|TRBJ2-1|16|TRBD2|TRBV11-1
TGTGCCAGCAGCTCAACTAGCGGGGGCTCCTACAATGAGCAGTTCTTC
CASSSTSGGSYNEQFF
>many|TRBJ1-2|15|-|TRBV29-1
TGCAGCGTGCCCGGACTTCCAATTTCTAACTATGGCTACACCTTC
CSVPGLPISNYGYTF
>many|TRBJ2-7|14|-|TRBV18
TGTGCCAGCTCAATACAGGAGGAAGGCTACGAGCAGTACTTC
CASSIQEEGYEQYF
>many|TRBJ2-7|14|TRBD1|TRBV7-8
TGTGCCAGCAGCTTATACAGGGGACCCTACGAGCAGTACTTC
CASSLYRGPYEQYF
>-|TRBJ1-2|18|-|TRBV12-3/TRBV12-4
TGTGCCAGCAGGTTATGGGGGGGCCGAGGGCGGGTTAATGATGGCTACACCTTC
CASRLWGGRGRVNDGYTF
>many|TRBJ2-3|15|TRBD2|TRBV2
TGTGCCAGCAGTGAACGGCGGGGGTTCACAGATACGCAGTATTTT
CASSERRGFTDTQYF
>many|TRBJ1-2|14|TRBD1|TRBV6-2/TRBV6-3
TGTGCCAGCAGCTCCGGGACAGGCCCATATGGCTACACCTTC
CASSSGTGPYGYTF
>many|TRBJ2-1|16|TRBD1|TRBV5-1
TGCGCCAGCAGCCCGGACGAGGGGGCCGCCTACAATGAGCAGTTCTTC
CASSPDEGAAYNEQFF
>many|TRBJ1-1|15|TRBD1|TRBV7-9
TGTGCCAGCAGCACCCTCAGACAGGGGAACACTGAAGCTTTCTTT
CASSTLRQGNTEAFF
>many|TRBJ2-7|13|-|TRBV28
TGTGCCACCTTGGCTCCGAACTCCTACGAGCAGTACTTC
CATLAPNSYEQYF
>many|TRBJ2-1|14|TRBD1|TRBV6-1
TGTGCCAGCAGCAGGACAGGGGCGGCCAATGAGCAGTTCTTC
CASSRTGAANEQFF